These T cell receptor beta chains were read from a single sample in a study of shared clonotypes between healthy human individuals. Produced via immunoSEQ multiplex PCR; TCRdb's table is partial and in-frame only. This sample yields about 490,000 clones, of which about 82% are seen a single time; 10% to 15% belongs to the top ten. Specimen: PBMCs. Receptor source: a middle-aged woman in good health. Some clones in this sample may be carry-over from other donors' samples. CDR3s include the opening cysteine and the closing phenylalanine or tryptophan. Fields, in order: V gene, D gene, clone size, J gene, CDR3 DNA, CDR3 protein. The D gene is left open where the match is weak. The size field is filled for only some rows; it gives once, few, many or a size class.

>TRBV5-1|.|once|TRBJ2-5
TGCGCCAGCAGCTCCCAGAATCGGGGAGAGACCCAGTACTTC
CASSSQNRGETQYF
>TRBV10-3|TRBD1|.|TRBJ2-1
TGTGCCATCAGCGTCAGACAGGGCGATGAGCAGTTCTTC
CAISVRQGDEQFF
>TRBV5-1|.|.|TRBJ1-6
TGCGCCAGCAGCCCGTCGGCCACTCGCAATTCACCCCTCCACTTT
CASSPSATRNSPLHF
>TRBV18|.|.|TRBJ2-5
TGTGCCAGCTCATCCGGACCAGGGCTAGGTTTAGAGACCCAGTACTTC
CASSSGPGLGLETQYF
>TRBV7-8|TRBD1|.|TRBJ1-4
TGTGCCAGCAGCTTACTCCCGGGACAGGGGAATGAAAAACTGTTTTTT
CASSLLPGQGNEKLFF
>TRBV5-4|TRBD1|.|TRBJ2-5
TGTGCCAGCAGCCCCGAGGGACAGGGGTGGGAGACCCAGTACTTC
CASSPEGQGWETQYF
>TRBV4-2|TRBD2|.|TRBJ2-5
TGTGCCAGCAGCCAAGCTACGGGACTAGCGGACGAGACCCAGTACTTC
CASSQATGLADETQYF
>TRBV30|.|.|TRBJ1-6
TGTGCCTGGAGTGTAGGAGGAAATTCACCCCTCCACTTT
CAWSVGGNSPLHF
>TRBV5-1|.|.|TRBJ2-7
TGCGCCAGCAACGTCGGGACTCAGCCCTACGAGCAGTACTTC
CASNVGTQPYEQYF
>TRBV21-1|.|.|TRBJ2-1
TGTGCCAGCAGCAAGGAGGCTTTACTAGCGGTCCAGTATATGACTTCCTACAATGAGCAGTTCTTC
CASSKEALLAVQYMTSYNEQFF
>TRBV7-8|.|.|TRBJ2-6
TGTGCCAGCAGCGAGGCCGCCGGGACCTCTGGGGCCAACGTCCTGACTTTC
CASSEAAGTSGANVLTF
>TRBV19|TRBD2|.|TRBJ2-7
TGTGCCAGTAGTATCGGACTAGCGGGTACCTACGAGCAGTACTTC
CASSIGLAGTYEQYF
>TRBV5-1|.|.|TRBJ2-3
TGCGCCAGCAGCTTGGGGCAGGGAGATACGCAGTATTTT
CASSLGQGDTQYF
>TRBV28|TRBD1|once|TRBJ1-6
TGTGCTAGCAGGCCCTTGGACAGGGGTGGTTCACCCCTCCACTTT
CASRPLDRGGSPLHF
>TRBV5-1|.|.|TRBJ2-7
TGCGCCAGCAGCCTCGAGTCACGGACCTACGAGCAGTACTTC
CASSLESRTYEQYF
>TRBV11-2|.|.|TRBJ2-7
TGTGCCAGCAGCCACCGGGAGACCTACGAGCAGTACTTC
CASSHRETYEQYF
>TRBV2|TRBD2|.|TRBJ2-7
TGTGCCAGCAGGTTACTAGCGGGAGTGTTGGAGCAGTACTTC
CASRLLAGVLEQYF
>TRBV7-7|.|.|TRBJ2-5
TGTGCTAGCAGCTTAAGAGGGCAAGAGACCCAGTACTTC
CASSLRGQETQYF
>TRBV2|.|.|TRBJ2-2
TGTGCCAGCAATCTAGCAGGGAACACCGGGGAGCTGTTTTTT
CASNLAGNTGELFF
>TRBV5-4|TRBD1|.|TRBJ2-1
TGTGCCAGCAGCTCCCAACAGGGGGCTGGAGGCTACAATGAGCAGTTCTTC
CASSSQQGAGGYNEQFF
>TRBV28|.|.|TRBJ1-3
TGTGCCAGCAGTCGAGGGGGTGCATCTGGAAACACCATATATTTT
CASSRGGASGNTIYF
>TRBV14|TRBD2|.|TRBJ2-1
TGTGCCAGCAGCCAATACACCCGGACTAGCTACAATGAGCAGTTCTTC
CASSQYTRTSYNEQFF
>TRBV4-1|TRBD2|.|TRBJ2-2
TGCGCCAGCAGCCAAGTAGCTAGCGGGAGGCTAGGGGAGCTGTTTTTT
CASSQVASGRLGELFF
>TRBV19|.|.|TRBJ1-2
TGTGCCAGTAGTATACCAGGGATCTATGGCTACACCTTC
CASSIPGIYGYTF
>TRBV11-2|.|.|TRBJ2-1
TGTGCCAGCAGCGACGGGACTTTATACAATGAGCAGTTCTTC
CASSDGTLYNEQFF
>TRBV5-4|.|few|TRBJ1-2
TGTGCCAGCAGCCCAGACAGGACGGGGTATGGCTACACCTTC
CASSPDRTGYGYTF
>TRBV7-7|.|.|TRBJ2-5
TGTGCCAGCAGCCCGGAAGCGGGCCTTGCGGAGACCCAGTACTTC
CASSPEAGLAETQYF
>TRBV6-5|.|.|TRBJ2-7
TGTGCCAGCAGTTACTCGGACGGTTCCTACGAGCAGTACTTC
CASSYSDGSYEQYF
>TRBV18|TRBD1|once|TRBJ2-5
TGTGCCAGCTCACTCCGACAGGGCCAAGAGACCCAGTACTTC
CASSLRQGQETQYF
>TRBV7-6|.|.|TRBJ2-3
TGTGCCAGCAGCCGATTATCGACAGCGCAGTATTTT
CASSRLSTAQYF
>TRBV11-2|TRBD1|.|TRBJ1-1
TGTGCCAGCAGCCCAACCGGGACAGGGAGTTCTTTCTTT
CASSPTGTGSSFF
>TRBV5-1|TRBD1|many|TRBJ1-1
TGCGCCAGCAGCCAGTCACAGGGGACCACTGAAGCTTTCTTT
CASSQSQGTTEAFF
>TRBV11-2|TRBD1|.|TRBJ2-1
TGTGCCAGCAGCTTAGGGACAGGCAACAACAATGAGCAGTTCTTC
CASSLGTGNNNEQFF
>TRBV25-1|.|.|TRBJ1-3
TGTGCCAGCAGTGAATTCGCTGGAAACACCATATATTTT
CASSEFAGNTIYF
>TRBV27|.|.|TRBJ2-7
TGTGCCAGCAGTTCACTGGGGAGGACCTACGAGCAGTACTTC
CASSSLGRTYEQYF
>TRBV15|TRBD2|few|TRBJ2-1
TGTGCCACCAGCAGAGAGACTTTAGCGGGAGGGGCCAATGAGCAGTTCTTC
CATSRETLAGGANEQFF
>TRBV6-5|.|.|TRBJ2-7
TGTGCCAGCAGTTACTACGGACGGGGAACCTACGAGCAGTACTTC
CASSYYGRGTYEQYF
>TRBV28|.|.|TRBJ2-7
TGTGCCACCACGTCCCCCTGGAACTCCTACGAGCAGTACTTC
CATTSPWNSYEQYF
>TRBV5-1|.|.|TRBJ2-7
TGCGCCAGCAGCTTGGCCGACAAGGGCGACGAGCAGTACTTC
CASSLADKGDEQYF
>TRBV5-1|.|once|TRBJ2-1
TGCGCCAGCAGACGACAGGAGTCCTACAATGAGCAGTTCTTC
CASRRQESYNEQFF
>TRBV6-1|TRBD1|.|TRBJ1-2
TGTGCCAGCAGCTTCGGGACAGCTAACTATGGCTACACCTTC
CASSFGTANYGYTF
>TRBV29-1|.|.|TRBJ2-7
TGCAGCGTTGCAATGGGTCAGGGCGTCGTCGAGCAGTACTTC
CSVAMGQGVVEQYF
>TRBV18|TRBD1|once|TRBJ1-2
TGTGCCAGCTCACTGGGACAGACGACCTATGGCTACACCTTC
CASSLGQTTYGYTF
>TRBV19|TRBD2|.|TRBJ2-1
TGTGCCAGTAGTATAGAGGGACTAGCGGGTCTTATCGATGAGCAGTTCTTC
CASSIEGLAGLIDEQFF
>TRBV5-6|.|once|TRBJ2-1
TGTGCCAGCAGCTTGGACAGGGTGAATGAGCAGTTCTTC
CASSLDRVNEQFF
>TRBV9|.|.|TRBJ2-3
TGTGCCAGCAGCGTAGCTCGTGGACAGGATACGCAGTATTTT
CASSVARGQDTQYF
>TRBV30|.|.|TRBJ1-1
TGTGCCTGGAGTGTACTCAGATGGGAGGCTTTCTTT
CAWSVLRWEAFF
>TRBV6-6|.|.|TRBJ1-1
TGTGCCAGCAGTTACCCCCTTACAGGGCCCGCTGAAGCTTTCTTT
CASSYPLTGPAEAFF
>TRBV15|.|.|TRBJ1-1
TGTGCCACCAGCAGAGGGCAGGGATATACTGAAGCTTTCTTT
CATSRGQGYTEAFF
>TRBV27|TRBD2|.|TRBJ2-7
TGTGCCAGCAGTCCCCTTAGCGGGAGGGGGAGCTCCTACGAGCAGTACTTC
CASSPLSGRGSSYEQYF
>TRBV27|.|.|TRBJ2-7
TGTGCCAGCAGTTTAGCGAGGGACAACTCCTACGAGCAGTACTTC
CASSLARDNSYEQYF
>TRBV7-2|TRBD2|.|TRBJ2-2
TGTGCCAGCAGTTCTAGCGGGGGAAACACCGGGGAGCTGTTTTTT
CASSSSGGNTGELFF
>TRBV28|.|.|TRBJ1-4
TGTGCCAGCAGTCCCCCGGGGGGGCATGAAAAACTGTTTTTT
CASSPPGGHEKLFF
>TRBV5-4|.|.|TRBJ2-5
TGTGCCAGCAGCTTGGAAGTCGGGGTAGAGACCCAGTACTTC
CASSLEVGVETQYF
>TRBV18|.|.|TRBJ2-5
TGTGCCAGCTCACCAGGGGGAGAGACCCAGTACTTC
CASSPGGETQYF